Below are 24 T cell receptor beta chains sequenced from a single sample in a study of chemoradiotherapy in HPV16-positive cancers. Sequenced by immunoSEQ multiplex PCR; TCRdb stores in-frame clones only, minus some. Among 13,000 to 15,000 clones listed, just under 70% were seen once. The specimen was obtained from a patient who underwent chemoradiotherapy. The receptors derive from a human donor with HPV-associated anogenital cancer.

This chain links TRBV30 with TRBJ1-3, with unresolved D. The germline gives CDR1 GTSNPN, CDR2 SVGIG (reference sequence). V was clipped by 2 bases and J by 0 bases, with 8 bases between them. This CDR3 region has 14 residues. This chain's CDR3 is CAWSSGSSGNTIYF. CDR3 DNA: TGTGCCTGGAGTAGTGGGAGCTCTGGAAACACCATATATTTT. The full variable domain, its missing parts supplied by reference TRBV30 and TRBJ1-3, is SQTIHQWPATLVQPVGSPLSLECTVEGTSNPNLYWYRQAAGRGLQLLFYSVGIGQISSEVPQNLSASRPQDRQFILSSKKLLLSDSGFYLCAWSSGSSGNTIYFGEGSWLTVV.

This chain links TRBV7-2 with TRBJ2-7, with 9 bases fitting TRBD2. From germline, CDR1 is SGHTA and CDR2 FQGNSA. This CDR3 contains 14 residues. Unmatched junction bases numbered 3, after V lost 2 bases and J lost 4 bases. CDR3 residues: CASSLPGLAYEQYF. The CDR3 coding sequence is TGTGCCAGCAGCTTACCGGGACTAGCTTACGAGCAGTACTTC.

This chain links TRBV6-1 with TRBJ1-2; unclear D gene. CDR1 and CDR2 from the germline V gene are MNHNS and SASEGT. The CDR3 length is 13 residues. With 8 bases removed from V and 4 bases from J, the gap between germline ends came to 14 bases. CDR3 loop: CASLPPWPYGYTF. The CDR3 DNA reads TGTGCCAGCCTACCTCCCTGGCCCTATGGCTACACCTTC.

V gene TRBV28 combines with J gene TRBJ2-5, with 9 bases lining up with TRBD1. The V and J ends lost 4 bases and 1 base, in that order; junction bases with no gene match: 13. Germline assignment: CDR1 MDHEN and CDR2 SYDVKM. This CDR3 is 18 amino acids long. CDR3 in amino acids: CASSWSGQGNGFQETQYF. DNA of the CDR3: TGTGCCAGCAGTTGGAGTGGACAGGGGAATGGATTCCAAGAGACCCAGTACTTC.

V gene TRBV2 combines with J gene TRBJ2-5, with D unresolved. Germline CDR1 is SNHLY and CDR2 is FYNNEI. The V gene lost 4 bases and the J gene lost 6 bases, with 6 bases spanning the gap. This CDR3 spans 11 amino acids. The CDR3 is CASSVQQTQYF. The CDR3 DNA is TGTGCCAGCAGTGTTCAGCAGACCCAGTACTTC.

This chain links TRBV6-5 with TRBJ1-6; TRBD1 matches at 11 bases. Germline values: CDR1 MNHEY, CDR2 SVGAGI. The CDR3 length is 15 residues. The ends lost 7 bases at V and 8 bases at J; junction bases unmatched: 7. CDR3 in DNA: TGTGCCAGCAAGAGGGACAGGGGGAATTATTCACCCCTCCACTTT. Translating it yields CASKRDRGNYSPLHF.

The chain links TRBV10-1 to TRBJ2-1; 10 bases fit TRBD2. The CDR3 runs to 16 residues. J lost 7 bases, V lost 0 bases, and 6 bases had no gene match. CDR1 is WNHNN and CDR2 is SYGVQD in the germline V gene (reference sequence). The CDR3 DNA reads TGCGCCAGCAGTGAGTCGATAAGCGGGGGGGCGAATGAGCAGTTCTTC. It specifies CASSESISGGANEQFF.

This chain's CDR3 is CASEGQAYEQYF. CDR3 bases: TGTGCCAGCGAAGGACAGGCCTACGAGCAGTACTTC. This chain connects TRBV7-9 to TRBJ2-7; 7 nucleotides line up with TRBD1. With 8 bases clipped from V and 2 bases from J, the junction kept 3 bases outside the gene matches. This CDR3 has 12 amino acids. The germline V gene encodes CDR1 SEHNR and CDR2 FQNEAQ (reference sequence).

The chain has TRBV2 and TRBJ1-5; tentatively, D is TRBD1 (5 bases). The V and J ends lost 7 bases and 2 bases respectively, with 6 bases between them. The CDR3 sequence is 12 residues long. Germline CDR1 reads SNHLY; CDR2 reads FYNNEI. The CDR3 sequence is CASTRGNQPQHF. The CDR3 nucleotides read TGTGCCAGCACCAGGGGCAATCAGCCCCAGCATTTT.

DNA for the CDR3: TGTGCCTGGAGTGACGACTCTGGCAAGCAGTACTTC. It codes for CAWSDDSGKQYF. The chain has TRBV30 and TRBJ2-5; unclear D gene. Trimming removed 1 base at V and 11 bases at J, with 14 bases between. Germline V gene lookup returns CDR1 GTSNPN and CDR2 SVGIG (reference sequence). This CDR3 contains 12 residues.

The chain has TRBV2 and TRBJ1-5; D unclear. Germline CDR1 and CDR2: SNHLY and FYNNEI. The length of the CDR3 is 17 residues. Trimming left V 2 bases short and J 1 base short, with 15 bases between. DNA for the CDR3: TGTGCCAGCAGTGAACTGGGCAGAATAGGGAGCAATCAGCCCCAGCATTTT. As protein: CASSELGRIGSNQPQHF. Complete variable domain (other parts from reference TRBV2 and TRBJ1-5): EPEVTQTPSHQVTQMGQEVILRCVPISNHLYFYWYRQILGQKVEFLVSFYNNEISEKSEIFDDQFSVERPDGSNFTLKIRSTKLEDSAMYFCASSELGRIGSNQPQHFGDGTRLSIL.

The chain combines TRBV19 with TRBJ2-1; either TRBD1 or TRBD2 may fit D (5 bases each). The V gene's germline CDR1 is LNHDA and CDR2 SQIVND (reference sequence). The germline V and J ends were trimmed by 5 bases and 2 bases, with 13 bases remaining between them. The CDR3 is 15 residues long. The DNA for the CDR3 is TGTGCCAGTAGTCCCTGGGACGGCACCTACAATGAGCAGTTCTTC. Its protein product is CASSPWDGTYNEQFF.

The genes are TRBV5-6 and TRBJ2-7, with D unresolved. The germline gives CDR1 SGHDT, CDR2 YYEEEE. The V end was cut by 4 bases, the J end by 2 bases, with 10 bases between. The CDR3 totals 13 residues. The CDR3 reads CASSPSGTYEQYF. The CDR3 bases are TGTGCCAGCAGCCCAAGTGGAACCTACGAGCAGTACTTC.

The V and J genes are TRBV5-4 and TRBJ1-2, with TRBD1 matching 8 bases. This CDR3 has 18 amino acids. J was trimmed by 6 bases and V by 4 bases; bases with no gene match: 20. Per the germline V gene, CDR1 is SGHNT and CDR2 is YYREEE (reference sequence). CDR3 region: CASSPGRTGTFAGDGYTF. The CDR3 nucleotides are TGTGCCAGCAGCCCCGGACGGACAGGGACATTCGCAGGAGATGGCTACACCTTC.

This clone was detected a few times. The CDR3 DNA sequence: TGTGCCAGCAGTAGGGGCAGGAACTACAATGAGCAGTTCTTC. Amino acids: CASSRGRNYNEQFF. The chain uses TRBV27 and TRBJ2-1, with a weak D call TRBD1 (5 bases). The CDR3 consists of 14 residues. Germline values: CDR1 MNHEY, CDR2 SMNVEV (reference sequence). V lost 5 bases and J lost 3, with 11 bases in between.

The chain joins TRBV7-9 to TRBJ2-7; D may be TRBD2 (5 bases). Germline loops: CDR1 SEHNR, CDR2 FQNEAQ (reference sequence). CDR3 length: 12 amino acids. V was pared by 2 bases and J by 7 bases, with 9 bases between. CDR3 nucleotide sequence: TGTGCCAGCAGCTTAACCGGGAATGAGCAGTACTTC. This translates into CASSLTGNEQYF.

The rearrangement joins TRBV7-9 to TRBJ1-1; 9 bases line up with TRBD1. The trim removed 6 bases at V and 1 base at J, leaving 3 bases unmatched. In germline, CDR1 is SEHNR, CDR2 FQNEAQ (reference sequence). This CDR3 region has 14 residues. In nucleotides, the CDR3 is TGTGCCAGCAGAACGGGACAGGGGAACACTGAAGCTTTCTTT. Its translation is CASRTGQGNTEAFF.

The V call is TRBV19, the J call TRBJ2-2, with no clear D. CDR1 LNHDA and CDR2 SQIVND come from the germline V gene (reference sequence). The CDR3 contains 15 residues. V was trimmed by 8 bases and J by 5 bases, leaving 18 bases between them. The CDR3 is CASRSLGMDTGELFF. As DNA, the CDR3 is TGTGCCAGTCGCAGTCTGGGCATGGATACCGGGGAGCTGTTTTTT.

In DNA form, the CDR3 reads TGTGCCAGCAGCCAAATGGGTTACGAGCAGTACTTC. This encodes CASSQMGYEQYF. This chain uses TRBV5-6 with TRBJ2-7; D call uncertain. This CDR3 has 12 residues. Germline lookup yields CDR1 SGHDT and CDR2 YYEEEE. The germline V and J ends were trimmed by 4 bases and 4 bases, with 9 bases remaining between them.

The chain links TRBV6-5 to TRBJ1-2; no clear D gene. The V end lost 0 bases, the J end lost 4 bases, and 6 bases lay between the germline ends. This CDR3 spans 13 amino acids. Per the germline V gene, CDR1 is MNHEY and CDR2 is SVGAGI. CDR3: CASSYSALYGYTF. The CDR3 DNA reads as TGTGCCAGCAGTTACTCTGCGCTCTATGGCTACACCTTC.

This clone was seen once. The chain combines TRBV28 with TRBJ1-2; 7 bases are shared with TRBD1. CDR3 length equals 16 residues. The V and J ends lost 4 bases and 0 bases, in that order; junction bases with no gene match: 8. Germline V gives CDR1 MDHEN, CDR2 SYDVKM. The DNA for the CDR3 is TGTGCCAGCAGTTCATACCCTGACAGGGCTAACTATGGCTACACCTTC. Translation gives CASSSYPDRANYGYTF.

The gene calls are TRBV28 and TRBJ1-4; D is perhaps TRBD1 (6 bases). Germline CDR1 is MDHEN and CDR2 is SYDVKM. With 2 bases removed from V and 7 bases from J, the gap between germline ends came to 11 bases. CDR3 length equals 14 residues. CDR3 nucleotides: TGTGCCAGCAGTTTAAGGGGGGCAACTGAAAAACTGTTTTTT. Protein: CASSLRGATEKLFF.

The chain carries TRBV28 and TRBJ2-3; 7 bases align to TRBD2. Germline V gives CDR1 MDHEN, CDR2 SYDVKM. CDR3 length: 15 residues. J gave up 6 bases and V 3 bases, and 9 bases lay outside the gene matches. Written as DNA, the CDR3 is TGTGCCAGCAGTTTCGGGACGCCCGGGGGGGATACGCAGTATTTT. Translation: CASSFGTPGGDTQYF.

J is TRBJ1-5 and V is TRBV20-1; D is unclear. Germline V gene sequence: CDR1 DFQATT, CDR2 SNEGSKA (reference sequence). Trimming removed 0 bases from V and 11 bases from J, with 5 bases in between. The CDR3 extends over 10 amino acids. CDR3 sequence (DNA): TGCAGTGCTAGAGATAAGGCCCAGCATTTT. It codes for CSARDKAQHF.